This TCR beta chain derives from a study of control samples from healthy donors and cancer patients. The CDR3 has 15 residues. V was clipped by 4 bases and J by 7 bases; unmatched bases: 4. CDR1 is KGHDR and CDR2 is SFDVKD in the germline V gene. Only in-frame clones appear in the TCRdb table, and some are missing; sequencing was by immunoSEQ multiplex PCR. The table shows about 140,000 clones, with roughly 92% occurring only once. Sample: blood. The chain couples TRBV24-1 to TRBJ1-4, with 11 bases identical to TRBD1. The receptor's source is a middle-aged man in good health. The CDR3 bases are TGTGCCACCAGTGACACCGGGACAGGGGGTGAAAAACTGTTTTTT. It encodes CATSDTGTGGEKLFF.